This T cell receptor (beta chain) was retrieved from a study of control samples from healthy donors and cancer patients (dated by TCRdb to 2020 to 2021). Regarding this clone: Its antigen remains unidentified. Per-nucleotide qualities are absent, and no much larger clonotype sits a single base away.

The receptor library was made with the immunoSEQ multiplex PCR assay. TCRdb mirrors the immuneACCESS table, restricted to in-frame sequences. Some clones are absent from its copies; in checked studies, under half trace to an unresolved V gene, and the reason for the others is unknown. The sample records about 120,000 clones, over 75% of which are singletons. The ten largest make up 2% to 3% of the sample. Sequences were obtained from blood. The source of this sequence is a man between 35 and 55 years old in good health.

The sequence in DNA is TGTGCCGCGGACGGCCCCGGGCACGGCTACACCTTC. It is translated as CAADGPGHGYTF. The V and J genes are TRBV21-1 and TRBJ1-2. TRBV21-1 is classified as a pseudogene. The CDR3 contains 12 residues, cysteine and phenylalanine counted. The sequence is cut down to CDR3 DNA, 36 bases in frame from base 1.